The 32 T cell receptor beta chains listed next were all sequenced from one sample in a study of T cells in Graves' hyperthyroidism and ophthalmopathy. Using RNA transcripts as the source, TCR beta CDR3 regions were amplified. HTBI primers were used for first-round RT-PCR of the TCR CDR3. TCRdb analysed the multiplex PCR reads with MiXCR anew, one entry per CDR3 protein. The sample has hundreds of thousands of distinct CDR3 sequences; roughly 15% are singletons. The sample taken for sequencing was blood. These receptors all stem from a woman in her sixties or seventies with Graves' ophthalmopathy.

This clonotype was detected many times. The rearrangement links TRBV7-9 to TRBJ2-5; D is possibly TRBD1 (6 bases). Germline CDR1 reads SEHNR; CDR2 reads FQNEAQ (reference sequence). The CDR3 loop spans 15 amino acids. V dropped 4 bases and J dropped 4 bases, with 16 bases sitting between them. DNA for the CDR3: TGTGCCAGCAGCTCATCAGGACAGCGAGTAGAGACCCAGTACTTC. Encoded protein: CASSSSGQRVETQYF.

The chain combines TRBV5-1 with TRBJ1-2; no reliable D call. In germline, CDR1 is SGHRS, CDR2 YFSETQ. Between the trimmed V and J ends, which lost 2 bases and 1 base, there was a span of 12 bases. This CDR3 has 15 amino acids. DNA for the CDR3: TGCGCCAGCAGCTTCGGGCGGGGAGTTAACTATGGCTACACCTTC. Protein sequence: CASSFGRGVNYGYTF. The full variable domain, in which reference TRBV5-1 and TRBJ1-2 provide the parts outside the CDR3, is KAGVTQTPRYLIKTRGQQVTLSCSPISGHRSVSWYQQTPGQGLQFLFEYFSETQRNKGNFPGRFSGRQFSNSRSEMNVSTLELGDSALYLCASSFGRGVNYGYTFGSGTRLTVV.

A few counts support this clonotype. This chain joins TRBV19 and TRBJ2-2, with D unclear. The CDR3 totals 13 residues. The germline CDR1 and CDR2 sequences are LNHDA and SQIVND (reference sequence). The germline V and J ends were trimmed by 3 bases and 3 bases, with 5 bases remaining between them. In DNA, the CDR3 is TGTGCCAGTAGTATGACCTACACCGGGGAGCTGTTTTTT. Translated: CASSMTYTGELFF.

This clonotype was picked up many times. V gene TRBV28 combines with J gene TRBJ2-5; D remains ambiguous. Trimming pared 7 bases from V and 0 bases from J, leaving 9 bases between. CDR3 length: 13 residues. Germline lookup yields CDR1 MDHEN and CDR2 SYDVKM. The CDR3 DNA sequence: TGTGCCAGCACCTTATCGTACCAAGAGACCCAGTACTTC. Protein: CASTLSYQETQYF. Complete variable domain (other parts from reference TRBV28 and TRBJ2-5): DVKVTQSSRYLVKRTGEKVFLECVQDMDHENMFWYRQDPGLGLRLIYFSYDVKMKEKGDIPEGYSVSREKKERFSLILESASTNQTSMYLCASTLSYQETQYFGPGTRLLVL.

This clonotype has more than one count but fewer than ten. The genes are TRBV20-1 and TRBJ2-1, with D possibly matching TRBD1 (6 bases). Per the germline V gene, CDR1 is DFQATT and CDR2 is SNEGSKA (reference sequence). CDR3 length: 14 amino acids. Trimming removed 5 bases from V and 8 bases from J, with 19 bases in between. The CDR3 loop is CSAVALQGMDEQFF. Here the CDR3 DNA reads TGCAGTGCTGTAGCGCTCCAGGGGATGGATGAGCAGTTCTTC.

The gene calls are TRBV19 and TRBJ1-2; 7 nucleotides match TRBD1. With V trimmed by 7 bases and J by 5 bases, 10 bases remained unmatched. The CDR3 is made up of 14 amino acids. The germline V gene has CDR1 LNHDA and CDR2 SQIVND (reference sequence). CDR3 loop: CASIPTGTYYGYTF. The CDR3 DNA is TGTGCCAGTATCCCGACAGGGACTTATTATGGCTACACCTTC.

Many counts were recorded for this clonotype. J is TRBJ1-5 and V is TRBV3-1; D possibly corresponds to TRBD1 (6 bases). Germline loops: CDR1 LGHDT, CDR2 YNNKEL (reference sequence). Trimming cost V 4 bases and J 4 bases, with 11 bases left between them. This CDR3 region has 14 residues. The CDR3 spells CASSLRDKNQPQHF. DNA for the CDR3: TGTGCCAGCAGCCTTCGGGACAAAAATCAGCCCCAGCATTTT.

This clonotype turned up a few times. The chain links TRBV4-1 to TRBJ2-5; D remains unclear. Germline loops: CDR1 MGHRA, CDR2 YSYEKL. The CDR3 is 13 amino acids. V was cut by 8 bases and J by 5 bases, with 15 bases left in between. CDR3 loop: CASSSAGVETQYF. The CDR3 coding sequence is TGCGCCAGCTCTTCCGCCGGAGTGGAGACCCAGTACTTC.

V usage is TRBV2 and J usage is TRBJ1-5; TRBD1 is a possible D gene (5 bases). Germline V gene lookup returns CDR1 SNHLY and CDR2 FYNNEI. The CDR3 sequence is 13 residues long. The V gene lost 8 bases and the J gene lost 4 bases, with 12 bases spanning the gap. CDR3 region: CASGRDRNQPQHF. The CDR3 DNA is TGTGCCAGCGGAAGGGACCGAAATCAGCCCCAGCATTTT.

This clonotype showed up just a few times. This rearrangement joins TRBV7-6 to TRBJ1-6, with 8 nucleotides matching TRBD1. Looked up from germline, CDR1 is SGHVS and CDR2 is FNYEAQ. V was clipped by 1 base and J by 7 bases; unmatched bases: 3. This CDR3 spans 15 amino acids. The CDR3 loop reads CASSLGGQANSPLHF. As DNA, the CDR3 is TGTGCCAGCAGCTTAGGGGGACAGGCAAATTCACCCCTCCACTTT.

Ten or more counts support this clonotype. This chain connects TRBV30 to TRBJ2-5, with D possibly TRBD2 on 5 matching bases. V gave up 1 base and J gave up 5 bases, with 5 bases separating them. This CDR3 region has 11 residues. Looked up from germline, CDR1 is GTSNPN and CDR2 is SVGIG (reference sequence). The CDR3 loop reads CAWSERETQYF. The CDR3 DNA reads as TGTGCCTGGAGTGAGCGGGAGACCCAGTACTTC. Filled out from reference TRBV30 and TRBJ2-5, the complete variable domain reads SQTIHQWPATLVQPVGSPLSLECTVEGTSNPNLYWYRQAAGRGLQLLFYSVGIGQISSEVPQNLSASRPQDRQFILSSKKLLLSDSGFYLCAWSERETQYFGPGTRLLVL.

This clonotype has more than one count but fewer than ten. In DNA, the CDR3 is TGTGCCAGCAGCCAATTTGCGGGACCCTACGAGCAGTACTTC. Translation: CASSQFAGPYEQYF. The chain is built from TRBV14 and TRBJ2-7, with a tentative D call TRBD2 (6 bases). The germline V and J ends were trimmed by 2 bases and 2 bases, with 10 bases remaining between them. The CDR3 runs 14 residues. Germline V lookup: CDR1 SGHDN, CDR2 FVKESK.

This chain links TRBV9 with TRBJ2-3, with 7 bases lining up with TRBD1. The J call may be in error: the DNA end matches TRBJ1-5 better. Germline-derived CDR1 and CDR2 are SGDLS and YYNGEE. The CDR3 is 17 residues long. The CDR3 nucleotides read TGTGCCAGCAGCCCGCGCGGGGCGGGAGGGGGCACAGATACGCAGCATTTT. Encoded protein: CASSPRGAGGGTDTQHF.

This clonotype was seen ten or more times. The chain has TRBV7-3 and TRBJ2-1, with TRBD2 as a possible D gene (6 bases). The V gene's germline CDR1 is SGHTA and CDR2 FQGTGA. The length of the CDR3 is 16 residues. The V end lost 5 bases, the J end lost 6 bases, and 20 bases lay between the germline ends. The CDR3 protein is CASSPSSDTTGNEQFF. In nucleotides, the CDR3 is TGTGCCAGCAGCCCCTCTAGCGACACAACGGGCAATGAGCAGTTCTTC.

The chain couples TRBV19 to TRBJ2-7; 9 nucleotides align to TRBD2. V lost 4 bases to trimming and J lost 0 bases; unmatched junction nucleotides: 7. The V gene's germline CDR1 is LNHDA and CDR2 SQIVND (reference sequence). The CDR3 has 16 amino acids. CDR3 amino acids: CASSRQTSGTSYEQYF. The CDR3 region has the DNA TGTGCCAGTAGTAGACAGACTAGCGGAACCTCCTACGAGCAGTACTTC.

Ten or more counts support this clonotype. The chain has TRBV2 and TRBJ1-2, with a weak D call TRBD1 (5 bases). The CDR3 totals 15 residues. V was pared by 8 bases and J by 0 bases, with 16 bases between. Germline V gives CDR1 SNHLY, CDR2 FYNNEI. The CDR3 nucleotides read TGTGCCAGCGTTAGACAGTCGTCAGCTAACTATGGCTACACCTTC. This gives the protein CASVRQSSANYGYTF.

This clonotype was counted at least ten times. The V and J genes are TRBV2 and TRBJ1-5; D is perhaps TRBD1 (5 bases). There are 12 residues in the CDR3. Trimming left V 6 bases short and J 6 bases short, with 9 bases between. Germline V gene lookup returns CDR1 SNHLY and CDR2 FYNNEI. The CDR3 protein is CASSRVAQPQHF. The CDR3 coding sequence is TGTGCCAGCAGCAGGGTCGCTCAGCCCCAGCATTTT.

This clonotype has at least ten counts. This chain joins TRBV5-1 and TRBJ2-7; a weak D match, TRBD1 (6 bases). The CDR3 is made up of 15 amino acids. Looked up from germline, CDR1 is SGHRS and CDR2 is YFSETQ. V was pared by 4 bases and J by 0 bases, with 14 bases between. The CDR3: CASSQKTGTSYEQYF. Here the CDR3 DNA reads TGCGCCAGCAGCCAAAAGACAGGAACCTCCTACGAGCAGTACTTC.

This clonotype was counted many times. The chain links TRBV5-1 to TRBJ1-1; no firm D call. In germline, CDR1 is SGHRS, CDR2 YFSETQ. Between the trimmed V and J ends, which lost 2 bases and 5 bases, there was a span of 13 bases. The CDR3 runs 14 residues. The CDR3 region has the DNA TGCGCCAGCAGCTTCCCCGGGCCGGGGACTGAAGCTTTCTTT. This codes for CASSFPGPGTEAFF.

This clonotype has at least ten counts. The chain links TRBV11-2 to TRBJ2-5; 11 bases are shared with TRBD1. The CDR3 runs to 14 residues. With V trimmed by 5 bases and J by 6 bases, 5 bases remained unmatched. Per germline, CDR1 SGHAT and CDR2 FQNNGV. DNA for the CDR3: TGTGCCAGCAGCCCGGACAGGGGGCTTCAGACCCAGTACTTC. It is translated as CASSPDRGLQTQYF.

This clonotype turned up a few times. V gene TRBV19 combines with J gene TRBJ2-2, with 7 bases fitting TRBD1. V trimming: 6 bases; J trimming: 6 bases; junction bases outside the gene matches: 10. This CDR3 is 15 amino acids long. The germline gives CDR1 LNHDA, CDR2 SQIVND (reference sequence). CDR3 sequence: CASRGTVQAPGELFF. CDR3 bases: TGTGCCAGTAGGGGGACAGTTCAGGCCCCCGGGGAGCTGTTTTTT.

Notes on this clonotype: Just one base apart from a much larger clone, this may be a read error. The conserved phenylalanine or tryptophan is not found at the CDR3 terminus, so this likely reflects a read error. The chain couples TRBV5-1 to TRBJ1-1; D perhaps matches TRBD1 (5 bases). The V and J ends lost 2 bases and 3 bases respectively, with 11 bases between them. Germline V gives CDR1 SGHRS, CDR2 YFSETQ. The CDR3 has 14 amino acids. CDR3 loop: CASSFWEGDTEAFL. The CDR3 nucleotides are TGCGCCAGCAGCTTTTGGGAAGGGGACACTGAAGCTTTCCTT.

As to this clonotype: With a much larger clone just one base away, this may be a read error. The V gene is TRBV5-6, the J gene TRBJ2-7; TRBD2 matches 10 bases. V lost 3 bases and J lost 4; bases outside the gene matches: 4. From germline, CDR1 is SGHDT and CDR2 YYEEEE. The CDR3 runs 14 residues. DNA of the CDR3: TGTGCCAGCAGCTGGGCTAGCGGGAGTTACGAGCAGTACTTC. Translating it yields CASSWASGSYEQYF.

With respect to this clonotype: A much larger clonotype is one base distant, so this may be a read error. This sequence joins TRBV12-3 or TRBV12-4 and TRBJ2-5; D is perhaps TRBD2 (6 bases). V shed 3 bases and J shed 5 bases, with 13 bases lying between them. This CDR3 region has 14 residues. Here the CDR3 reads CASSFTGVPETQYF. CDR3 in DNA: TGTGCCAGCAGTTTCACGGGAGTGCCGGAGACCCAGTACTTC.

The chain has TRBV19 and TRBJ2-6, with D perhaps TRBD2 (7 bases). Looked up from germline, CDR1 is LNHDA and CDR2 is SQIVND (reference sequence). CDR3 length: 18 amino acids. The V end lost 5 bases, the J end lost 0 bases, and 17 bases lay between the germline ends. CDR3 loop: CASSASGTSPSGANVLTF. CDR3 nucleotide sequence: TGTGCCAGTAGTGCCAGCGGGACATCTCCCTCTGGGGCCAACGTCCTGACTTTC.

In its sample, this clonotype was seen many times. The chain uses TRBV29-1 and TRBJ2-1; D gene unclear. Between the trimmed V and J ends, which lost 3 bases and 6 bases, there was a span of 9 bases. Germline CDR1 is SQVTM and CDR2 is ANQGSEA. The CDR3 contains 12 residues. The DNA for the CDR3 is TGCAGCGTTGAGTGGGCAGGCAATGAGCAGTTCTTC. Translating it yields CSVEWAGNEQFF.

This clonotype was found many times. The chain combines TRBV20-1 with TRBJ2-3; D is undetermined. Trimming stripped 1 base from V and 6 bases from J, with 5 bases between. This CDR3 has 11 amino acids. Germline V CDR1 and CDR2: DFQATT, SNEGSKA (reference sequence). In DNA, the CDR3 is TGCAGTGCTAGAGTAGGGGATACGCAGTATTTT. This encodes CSARVGDTQYF.

This clonotype was recorded only once. The rearrangement uses TRBV19 and TRBJ1-3; 7 positions match TRBD1. Losses at the gene ends were 11 bases for V and 0 bases for J; bases not matched to a gene: 10. This CDR3 has 15 residues. Per the germline V gene, CDR1 is LNHDA and CDR2 is SQIVND (reference sequence). The DNA for the CDR3 is TGTGCCGCGCAACAGGGGTCGAGCTCTGGAAACACCATATATTTT. Its translation: CAAQQGSSSGNTIYF.

This clonotype was recorded a few times. The chain combines TRBV6-1 with TRBJ1-2; D is ambiguous. The CDR3 contains 14 residues. Germline CDR1 reads MNHNS; CDR2 reads SASEGT. V lost 6 bases and J 5 bases, leaving 16 bases between the germline ends. The CDR3 nucleotides read TGTGCCAGCAGGGTGGAGGGCCGCGGGTATGGCTACACCTTC. Translating gives CASRVEGRGYGYTF.

The chain combines TRBV6-2 or TRBV6-3 with TRBJ2-5; D remains unclear. V lost 2 bases to trimming and J lost 2 bases, with 9 bases between them. There are 14 residues in the CDR3. Germline assignment: CDR1 MNHEY and CDR2 SVGEGT. The CDR3 DNA is TGTGCCAGCAGTTACGGTGGGCTTCAAGAGACCCAGTACTTC. Translated: CASSYGGLQETQYF.

Many counts were recorded for this clonotype. The V and J genes are TRBV20-1 and TRBJ2-7, with D unresolved. V lost 4 bases and J lost 2, with 15 bases in between. The germline CDR1 and CDR2 sequences are DFQATT and SNEGSKA (reference sequence). The length of the CDR3 is 14 residues. The CDR3, as DNA: TGCAGTGCTATTGGTCAGGTAGGGACCTACGAGCAGTACTTC. It yields the protein CSAIGQVGTYEQYF.

At least ten counts were recorded for this clonotype. V is TRBV7-8 and J is TRBJ2-3; 11 bases line up with TRBD1. Germline assignment: CDR1 SGHVS and CDR2 FQNEAQ. This CDR3 contains 17 residues. With 2 bases clipped from V and 5 bases from J, the junction kept 9 bases outside the gene matches. Here the CDR3 reads CASSLIPGQGAVDTQYF. The CDR3 nucleotides read TGTGCCAGCAGCTTAATCCCCGGACAGGGGGCGGTAGATACGCAGTATTTT. The full variable domain, in which reference TRBV7-8 and TRBJ2-3 provide the parts outside the CDR3, is GAGVSQSPRYKVAKRGQDVALRCDPISGHVSLFWYQQALGQGPEFLTYFQNEAQLDKSGLPSDRFFAERPEGSVSTLKIQRTQQEDSAVYLCASSLIPGQGAVDTQYFGPGTRLTVL.